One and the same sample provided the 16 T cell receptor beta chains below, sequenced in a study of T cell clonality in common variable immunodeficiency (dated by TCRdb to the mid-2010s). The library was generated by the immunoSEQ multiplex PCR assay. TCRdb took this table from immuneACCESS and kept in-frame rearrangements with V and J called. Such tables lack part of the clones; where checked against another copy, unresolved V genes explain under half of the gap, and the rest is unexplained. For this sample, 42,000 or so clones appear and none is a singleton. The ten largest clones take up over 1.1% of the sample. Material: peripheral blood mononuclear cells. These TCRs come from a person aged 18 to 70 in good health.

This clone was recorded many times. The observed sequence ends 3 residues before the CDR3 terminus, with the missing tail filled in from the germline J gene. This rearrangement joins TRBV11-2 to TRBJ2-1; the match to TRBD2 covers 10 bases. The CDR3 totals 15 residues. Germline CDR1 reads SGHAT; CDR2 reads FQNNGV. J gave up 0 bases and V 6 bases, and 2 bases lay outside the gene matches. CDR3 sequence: CASRSSGSSYNEQFF. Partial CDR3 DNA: TGTGCCAGCAGGTCTAGCGGGAGCTCCTACAATGAG. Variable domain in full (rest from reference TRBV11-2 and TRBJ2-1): EAGVAQSPRYKIIEKRQSVAFWCNPISGHATLYWYQQILGQGPKLLIQFQNNGVVDDSQLPKDRFSAERLKGVDSTLKIQPAKLEDSAVYLCASRSSGSSYNEQFFGPGTRLTVL.

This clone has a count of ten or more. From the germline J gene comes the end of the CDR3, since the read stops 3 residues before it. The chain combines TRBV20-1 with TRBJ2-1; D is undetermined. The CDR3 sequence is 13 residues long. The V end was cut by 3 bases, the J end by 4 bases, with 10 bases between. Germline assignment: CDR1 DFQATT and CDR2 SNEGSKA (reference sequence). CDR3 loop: CSASGRVYNEQFF. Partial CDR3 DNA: TGCAGTGCTAGCGGTAGGGTATACAATGAG.

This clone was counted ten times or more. CDR3 DNA, as far as it was read: TGTGCCAGCACAACAGGGGGCACCGGGGAG. As protein: CASTTGGTGE. In full, the CDR3 reads CASTTGGTGELFF. This rearrangement joins TRBV7-9 to TRBJ2-2; 8 bases are shared with TRBD1. From the germline J gene comes the end of the CDR3, since the read stops 3 residues before it. The length of the CDR3 is 13 residues. Germline V CDR1 and CDR2: SEHNR, FQNEAQ (reference sequence). V gave up 7 bases and J gave up 4 bases; unmatched junction bases: 2.

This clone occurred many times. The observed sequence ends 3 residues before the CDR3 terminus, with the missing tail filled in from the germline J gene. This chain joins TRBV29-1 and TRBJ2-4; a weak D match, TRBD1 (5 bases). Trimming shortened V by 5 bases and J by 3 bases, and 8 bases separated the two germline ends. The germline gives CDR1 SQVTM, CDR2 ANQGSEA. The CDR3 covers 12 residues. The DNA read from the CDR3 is TGCAGCGTTTTAGGGGACAAAAACATT. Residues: CSVLGDKNI. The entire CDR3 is CSVLGDKNIQYF.

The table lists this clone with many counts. The CDR3 sequence: CASSPDRGGNTEAFF. CDR3 DNA (partial): TGTGCCAGTAGTCCGGACAGGGGGGGTAACACTGAA. The chain carries TRBV19 and TRBJ1-1; 10 positions match TRBD1. Read coverage stops 3 residues before the CDR3 terminus; the germline J gene supplies the remainder. Germline V gene data show CDR1 as LNHDA and CDR2 as SQIVND (reference sequence). This CDR3 comprises 15 residues. The V gene end was trimmed by 5 bases and the J gene end by 2 bases; junction bases not matched to a gene: 5. Together with reference TRBV19 and TRBJ1-1, the CDR3 gives the full variable domain: DGGITQSPKYLFRKEGQNVTLSCEQNLNHDAMYWYRQDPGQGLRLIYYSQIVNDFQKGDIAEGYSVSREKKESFPLTVTSAQKNPTAFYLCASSPDRGGNTEAFFGQGTRLTVV.

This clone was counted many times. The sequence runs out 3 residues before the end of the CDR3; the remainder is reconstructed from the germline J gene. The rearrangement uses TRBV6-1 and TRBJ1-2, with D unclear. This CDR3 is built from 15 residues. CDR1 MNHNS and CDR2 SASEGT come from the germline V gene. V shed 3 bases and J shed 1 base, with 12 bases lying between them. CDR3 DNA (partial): TGTGCCAGCAGTGACAAATTCAACAGTAACTATGGC. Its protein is CASSDKFNSNYG. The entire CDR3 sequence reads CASSDKFNSNYGYTF.

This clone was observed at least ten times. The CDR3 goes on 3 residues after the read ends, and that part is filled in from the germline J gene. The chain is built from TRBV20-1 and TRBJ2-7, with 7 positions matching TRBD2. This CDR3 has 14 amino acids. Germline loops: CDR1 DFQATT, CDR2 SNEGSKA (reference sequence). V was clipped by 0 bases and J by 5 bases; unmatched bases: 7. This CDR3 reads CSAREGGSINEQYF. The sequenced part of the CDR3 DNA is TGCAGTGCTAGAGAGGGCGGGAGTATCAACGAG.

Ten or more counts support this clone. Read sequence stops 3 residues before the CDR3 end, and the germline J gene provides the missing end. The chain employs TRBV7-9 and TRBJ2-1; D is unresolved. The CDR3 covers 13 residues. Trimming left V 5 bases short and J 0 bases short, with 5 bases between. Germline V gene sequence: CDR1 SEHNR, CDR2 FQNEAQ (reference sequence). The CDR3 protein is CASSRSSYNEQFF. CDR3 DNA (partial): TGTGCCAGCAGCCGTAGCTCCTACAATGAG.

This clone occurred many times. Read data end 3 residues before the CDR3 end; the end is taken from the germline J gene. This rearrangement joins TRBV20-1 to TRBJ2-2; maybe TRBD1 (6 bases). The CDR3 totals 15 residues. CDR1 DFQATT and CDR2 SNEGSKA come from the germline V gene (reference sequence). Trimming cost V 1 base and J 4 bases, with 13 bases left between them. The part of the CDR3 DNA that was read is TGCAGTGCTAGAGCCAGGGGTGGGAGCACCGGGGAG. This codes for CSARARGGSTGE. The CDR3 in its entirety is CSARARGGSTGELFF.

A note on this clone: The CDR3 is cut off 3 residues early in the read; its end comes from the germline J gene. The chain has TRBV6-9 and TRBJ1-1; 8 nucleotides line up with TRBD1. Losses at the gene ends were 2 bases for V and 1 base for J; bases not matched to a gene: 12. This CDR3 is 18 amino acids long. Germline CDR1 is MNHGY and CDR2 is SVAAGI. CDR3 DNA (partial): TGTGCCAGCAGTTATCCCCAGACAGGGGTGGATGGGAACACTGAA. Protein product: CASSYPQTGVDGNTE. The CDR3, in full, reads CASSYPQTGVDGNTEAFF.

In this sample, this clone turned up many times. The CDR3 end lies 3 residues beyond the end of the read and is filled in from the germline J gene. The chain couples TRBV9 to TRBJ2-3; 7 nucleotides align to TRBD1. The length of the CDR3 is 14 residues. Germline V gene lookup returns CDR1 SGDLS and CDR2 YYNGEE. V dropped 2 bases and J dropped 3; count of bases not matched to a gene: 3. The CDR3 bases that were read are TGTGCCAGCAGCGTTAGACAGGGTACAGATACG. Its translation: CASSVRQGTDT. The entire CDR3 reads CASSVRQGTDTQYF.

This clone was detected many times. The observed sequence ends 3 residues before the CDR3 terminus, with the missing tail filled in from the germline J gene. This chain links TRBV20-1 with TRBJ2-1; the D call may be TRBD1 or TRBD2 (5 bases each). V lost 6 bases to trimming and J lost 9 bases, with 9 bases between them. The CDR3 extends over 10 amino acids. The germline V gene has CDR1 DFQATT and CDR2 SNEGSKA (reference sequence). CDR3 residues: CSAKRGEQFF. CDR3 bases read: TGCAGTGCAAAGAGGGGTGAG.

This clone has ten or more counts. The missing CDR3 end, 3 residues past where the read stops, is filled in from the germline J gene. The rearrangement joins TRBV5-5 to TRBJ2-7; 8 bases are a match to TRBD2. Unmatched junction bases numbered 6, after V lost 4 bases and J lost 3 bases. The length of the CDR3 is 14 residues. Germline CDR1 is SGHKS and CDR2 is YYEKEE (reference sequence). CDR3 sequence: CASSSRGGLYEQYF. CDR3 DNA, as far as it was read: TGTGCCAGCAGCAGTCGGGGGGGGCTCTACGAG.

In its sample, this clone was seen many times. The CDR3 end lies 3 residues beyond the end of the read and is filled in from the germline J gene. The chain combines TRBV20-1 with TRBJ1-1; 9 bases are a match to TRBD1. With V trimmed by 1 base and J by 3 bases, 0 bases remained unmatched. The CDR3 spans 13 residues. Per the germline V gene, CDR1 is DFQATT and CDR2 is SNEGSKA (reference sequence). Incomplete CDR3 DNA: TGCAGTGCTAGAGGGACAGGGGACACTGAA. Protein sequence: CSARGTGDTE. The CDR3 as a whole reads CSARGTGDTEAFF.

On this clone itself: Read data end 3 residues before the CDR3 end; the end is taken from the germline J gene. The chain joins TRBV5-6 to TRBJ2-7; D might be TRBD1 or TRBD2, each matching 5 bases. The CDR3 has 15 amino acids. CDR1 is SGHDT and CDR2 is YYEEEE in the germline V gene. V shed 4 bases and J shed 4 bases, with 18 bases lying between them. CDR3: CASSISSRGVYEQYF. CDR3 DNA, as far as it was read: TGTGCCAGCAGCATATCATCCCGAGGGGTATACGAG.

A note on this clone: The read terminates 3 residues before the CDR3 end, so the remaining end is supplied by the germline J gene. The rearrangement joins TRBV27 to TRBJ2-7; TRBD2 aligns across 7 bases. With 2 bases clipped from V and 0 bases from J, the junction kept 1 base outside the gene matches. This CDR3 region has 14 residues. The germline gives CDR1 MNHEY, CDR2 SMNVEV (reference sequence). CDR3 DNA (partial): TGTGCCAGCAGTTTAGTAGCGGGCTCCTACGAG. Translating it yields CASSLVAGSYE. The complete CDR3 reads CASSLVAGSYEQYF.